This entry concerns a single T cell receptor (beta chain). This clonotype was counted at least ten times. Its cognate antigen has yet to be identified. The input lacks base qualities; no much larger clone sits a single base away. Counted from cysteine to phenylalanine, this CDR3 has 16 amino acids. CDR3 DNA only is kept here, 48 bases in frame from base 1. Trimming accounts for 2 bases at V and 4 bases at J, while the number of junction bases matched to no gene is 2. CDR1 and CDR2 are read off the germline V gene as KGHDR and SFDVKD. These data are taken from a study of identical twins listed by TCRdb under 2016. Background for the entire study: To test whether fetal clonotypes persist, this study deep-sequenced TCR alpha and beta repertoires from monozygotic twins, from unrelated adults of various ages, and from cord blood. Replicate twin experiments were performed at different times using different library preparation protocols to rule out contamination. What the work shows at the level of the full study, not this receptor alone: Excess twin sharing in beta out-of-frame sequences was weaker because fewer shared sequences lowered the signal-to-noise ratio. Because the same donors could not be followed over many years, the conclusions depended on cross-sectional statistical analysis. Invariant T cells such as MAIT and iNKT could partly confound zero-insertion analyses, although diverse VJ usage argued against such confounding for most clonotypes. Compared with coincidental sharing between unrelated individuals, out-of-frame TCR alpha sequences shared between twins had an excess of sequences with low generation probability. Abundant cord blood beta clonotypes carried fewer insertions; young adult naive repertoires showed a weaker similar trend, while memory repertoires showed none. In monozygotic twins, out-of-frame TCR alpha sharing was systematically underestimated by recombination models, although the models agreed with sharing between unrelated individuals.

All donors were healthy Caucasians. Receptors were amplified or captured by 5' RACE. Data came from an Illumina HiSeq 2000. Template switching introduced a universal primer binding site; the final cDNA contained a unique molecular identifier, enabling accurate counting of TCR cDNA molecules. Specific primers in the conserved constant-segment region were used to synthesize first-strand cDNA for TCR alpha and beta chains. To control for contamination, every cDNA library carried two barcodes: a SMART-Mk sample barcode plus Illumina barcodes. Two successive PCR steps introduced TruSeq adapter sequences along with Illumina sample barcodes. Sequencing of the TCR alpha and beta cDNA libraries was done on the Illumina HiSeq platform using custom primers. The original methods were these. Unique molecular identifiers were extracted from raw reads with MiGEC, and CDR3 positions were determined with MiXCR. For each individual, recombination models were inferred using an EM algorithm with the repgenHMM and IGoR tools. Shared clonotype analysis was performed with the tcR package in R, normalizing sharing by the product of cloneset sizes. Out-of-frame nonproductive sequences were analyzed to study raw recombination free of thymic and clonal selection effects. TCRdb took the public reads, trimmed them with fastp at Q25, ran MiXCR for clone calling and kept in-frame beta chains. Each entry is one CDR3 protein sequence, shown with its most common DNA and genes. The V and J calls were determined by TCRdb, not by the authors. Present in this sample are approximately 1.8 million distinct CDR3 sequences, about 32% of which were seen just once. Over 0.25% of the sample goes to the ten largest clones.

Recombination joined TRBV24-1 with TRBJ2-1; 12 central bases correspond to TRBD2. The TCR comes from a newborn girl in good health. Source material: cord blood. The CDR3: CATSDSGLAGYNEQFF. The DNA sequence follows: TGTGCCACCAGTGATTCGGGACTAGCGGGTTACAATGAGCAGTTCTTC.